Below, 18 T cell receptor beta chains from the same sample are listed, as sequenced in a study of blood T cell repertoires in COVID-19. This table comes from immunoSEQ multiplex PCR, and its TCRdb copy is limited to in-frame clones, with some not included. The table lists some 400,000 clones, 85% to 90% of them singletons. Sample: PBMCs or T cells enriched from blood (not recorded which). The receptors originated from a man aged 25 to 40 who had recovered from COVID-19.

The CDR3 protein is CSASAPGEAFF. CDR3 DNA sequence: TGCAGTGCTAGCGCCCCCGGAGAGGCTTTCTTT. The rearrangement links TRBV20-1 to TRBJ1-1; D gene uncertain. The germline CDR1 and CDR2 sequences are DFQATT and SNEGSKA (reference sequence). There are 11 residues in the CDR3. Trimming removed 3 bases from V and 11 bases from J, with 13 bases in between.

V gene TRBV28 combines with J gene TRBJ2-1, with 8 bases matching TRBD2. The CDR3 length is 15 residues. The J segment lost 7 bases and the V segment lost 8 bases, leaving 13 bases of the junction unmatched. CDR1 is MDHEN, CDR2 SYDVKM, per germline. CDR3 protein: CASLSPGLDENEQFF. The CDR3 DNA is TGTGCCAGCCTTTCACCGGGACTAGACGAAAATGAGCAGTTCTTC.

The rearrangement links TRBV19 to TRBJ2-4, with D maybe TRBD2 (5 bases). Germline assignment: CDR1 LNHDA and CDR2 SQIVND (reference sequence). Trimming cost V 7 bases and J 6 bases, with 22 bases left between them. The CDR3 spans 16 residues. CDR3 DNA sequence: TGTGCCAGTACAAACCTCCGAGGGAATCCGGGAAACATTCAGTACTTC. Its protein product is CASTNLRGNPGNIQYF.

The chain carries TRBV28 and TRBJ2-7, with 13 bases fitting TRBD2. With 4 bases clipped from V and 3 bases from J, the junction kept 6 bases outside the gene matches. CDR1 is MDHEN, CDR2 SYDVKM, per germline. The CDR3 runs to 16 residues. For the CDR3, the DNA is TGTGCCAGCAGTTCCCAAGGGACTAGCGGGATCTACGAGCAGTACTTC. Protein: CASSSQGTSGIYEQYF.

This rearrangement joins TRBV18 to TRBJ2-7; D is perhaps TRBD1 (5 bases). CDR1 KGHSH and CDR2 LQKENI come from the germline V gene. Trimming took off 3 bases at V and 2 bases at J, with 11 bases between the two ends. This CDR3 spans 14 amino acids. DNA of the CDR3: TGTGCCAGCTCACCCGACAGAGTACCCTACGAGCAGTACTTC. Amino acid sequence: CASSPDRVPYEQYF.

The V gene is TRBV9, the J gene TRBJ2-1, with D unclear. The CDR3 totals 15 residues. V lost 1 base, J lost 4 bases, and 12 bases lay in between. From germline, CDR1 is SGDLS and CDR2 YYNGEE. Here the CDR3 DNA reads TGTGCCAGCAGCGTATCGACGGGTCTTTACAATGAGCAGTTCTTC. The encoded protein is CASSVSTGLYNEQFF. The complete variable domain, with remaining parts taken from reference TRBV9 and TRBJ2-1, reads DSGVTQTPKHLITATGQRVTLRCSPRSGDLSVYWYQQSLDQGLQFLIQYYNGEERAKGNILERFSAQQFPDLHSELNLSSLELGDSALYFCASSVSTGLYNEQFFGPGTRLTVL.

The V call is TRBV3-1 (or the pseudogene TRBV3-2), the J call TRBJ1-6; D might be TRBD1 (6 bases). Trimming removed 4 bases from V and 4 bases from J, with 17 bases in between. CDR3 length equals 17 residues. Germline CDR1 reads LGHDT; CDR2 reads YNNKEL (reference sequence). The CDR3 nucleotides read TGTGCCAGCAGCCCTAACTCCGGGGGGCCTTATAATTCACCCCTCCACTTT. Protein sequence: CASSPNSGGPYNSPLHF.

The V call is TRBV2, the J call TRBJ1-2, with 8 bases fitting TRBD1. The trim removed 6 bases at V and 8 bases at J, leaving 8 bases unmatched. CDR3 length: 13 amino acids. Germline CDR1 SNHLY, CDR2 FYNNEI. The CDR3 is CASRGTGGTGYTF. The CDR3, as DNA: TGTGCCAGCAGGGGGACAGGAGGAACGGGCTACACCTTC.

V gene TRBV6-5 combines with J gene TRBJ2-7; 7 positions match TRBD2. This CDR3 has 13 residues. The J segment lost 4 bases and the V segment lost 2 bases, leaving 2 bases of the junction unmatched. Per germline, CDR1 MNHEY and CDR2 SVGAGI. CDR3 in amino acids: CASSYGEGYEQYF. The CDR3 coding sequence is TGTGCCAGCAGTTACGGGGAGGGGTACGAGCAGTACTTC.

The rearrangement uses TRBV4-1 and TRBJ2-2, with D unclear. The ends were cut back, 6 bases at V and 3 bases at J, with 5 bases in the middle. This CDR3 has 12 residues. The germline CDR1 and CDR2 sequences are MGHRA and YSYEKL. CDR3 nucleotides: TGCGCCAGCAGATTCGACACCGGGGAGCTGTTTTTT. Translated, it gives CASRFDTGELFF.

The chain carries TRBV30 and TRBJ2-3; TRBD1 agrees at 8 bases. Trimming at V came to 3 bases and at J to 4 bases, leaving 3 bases not matched to a gene. This CDR3 is built from 13 residues. Germline CDR1 reads GTSNPN; CDR2 reads SVGIG (reference sequence). The CDR3 protein is CAWSETGADTQYF. The CDR3 region has the DNA TGTGCCTGGAGCGAGACAGGGGCAGATACGCAGTATTTT. Full variable domain (rest looked up from reference TRBV30 and TRBJ2-3): SQTIHQWPATLVQPVGSPLSLECTVEGTSNPNLYWYRQAAGRGLQLLFYSVGIGQISSEVPQNLSASRPQDRQFILSSKKLLLSDSGFYLCAWSETGADTQYFGPGTRLTVL.

The rearrangement uses TRBV11-2 and TRBJ1-3; D is possibly TRBD1 (5 bases). The CDR3 consists of 16 residues. CDR1 and CDR2 (germline): SGHAT, FQNNGV. Deletions cut 4 bases from V and 2 bases from J, with 15 bases between. In nucleotides, the CDR3 is TGTGCCAGCAGCTACAGGAGGGGATACACTGGAAACACCATATATTTT. Amino acids: CASSYRRGYTGNTIYF.

The V call is TRBV7-9, the J call TRBJ2-2; 7 bases are shared with TRBD1. Germline assignment: CDR1 SEHNR and CDR2 FQNEAQ (reference sequence). The CDR3 consists of 16 residues. J gave up 3 bases and V 5 bases, and 9 bases lay outside the gene matches. In nucleotides, the CDR3 is TGTGCCAGCAGCCTAAGACAGGGTATAGACACCGGGGAGCTGTTTTTT. Its translation is CASSLRQGIDTGELFF.

The J gene is TRBJ2-5, the V gene TRBV30, with D possibly TRBD2 on 6 matching bases. V lost 1 base to trimming and J lost 5 bases, with 11 bases between them. From germline, CDR1 is GTSNPN and CDR2 SVGIG (reference sequence). CDR3 length: 13 amino acids. Here the CDR3 reads CAWSGGTPETQYF. The CDR3, as DNA: TGTGCCTGGAGTGGCGGGACGCCGGAGACCCAGTACTTC.

V gene TRBV7-9 combines with J gene TRBJ2-1; D is perhaps TRBD1 (6 bases). V was cut by 6 bases and J by 2 bases, with 17 bases left in between. This CDR3 is 16 amino acids long. CDR1 is SEHNR, CDR2 FQNEAQ, per germline (reference sequence). CDR3: CASSKANRVTYNEQFF. The DNA for the CDR3 is TGTGCCAGCAGTAAGGCAAACAGGGTAACCTACAATGAGCAGTTCTTC.

The rearrangement links TRBV19 to TRBJ1-2; 9 bases are a match to TRBD1. The CDR3 is 13 residues long. J was trimmed by 2 bases and V by 8 bases; bases with no gene match: 3. Germline V gene data show CDR1 as LNHDA and CDR2 as SQIVND (reference sequence). The CDR3 nucleotides read TGTGCCAGTGCCACAGGGGGCAACTATGGCTACACCTTC. It is translated as CASATGGNYGYTF.

The chain joins TRBV5-1 to TRBJ2-3; 11 positions agree with TRBD2. This CDR3 contains 16 residues. V lost 2 bases to trimming and J lost 3 bases; unmatched junction nucleotides: 5. Germline CDR1 is SGHRS and CDR2 is YFSETQ. CDR3 loop: CASSFAGTSGTDTQYF. DNA of the CDR3: TGCGCCAGCAGCTTCGCCGGGACTAGCGGAACAGATACGCAGTATTTT.

V and J are TRBV28 and TRBJ2-7; 9 bases fit TRBD2. The trim removed 5 bases at V and 3 bases at J, leaving 8 bases unmatched. Germline lookup yields CDR1 MDHEN and CDR2 SYDVKM. CDR3 length equals 15 residues. The CDR3: CASSVTSGYSYEQYF. CDR3 nucleotides: TGTGCCAGCAGTGTCACTAGCGGGTATAGCTACGAGCAGTACTTC.